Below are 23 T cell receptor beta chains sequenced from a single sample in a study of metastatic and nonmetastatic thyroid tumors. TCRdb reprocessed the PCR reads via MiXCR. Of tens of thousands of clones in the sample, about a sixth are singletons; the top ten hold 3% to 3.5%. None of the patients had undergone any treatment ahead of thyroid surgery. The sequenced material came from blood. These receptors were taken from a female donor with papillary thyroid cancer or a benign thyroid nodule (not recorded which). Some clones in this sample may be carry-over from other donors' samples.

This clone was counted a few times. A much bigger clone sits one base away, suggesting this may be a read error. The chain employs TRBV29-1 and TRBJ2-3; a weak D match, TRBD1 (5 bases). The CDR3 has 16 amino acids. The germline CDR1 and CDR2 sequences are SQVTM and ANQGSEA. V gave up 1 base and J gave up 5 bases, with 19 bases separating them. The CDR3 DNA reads TGCAGCGTTGAAGGGCCGGCGACAGCCTCACGAGATACGCAGTATTTT. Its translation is CSVEGPATASRDTQYF.

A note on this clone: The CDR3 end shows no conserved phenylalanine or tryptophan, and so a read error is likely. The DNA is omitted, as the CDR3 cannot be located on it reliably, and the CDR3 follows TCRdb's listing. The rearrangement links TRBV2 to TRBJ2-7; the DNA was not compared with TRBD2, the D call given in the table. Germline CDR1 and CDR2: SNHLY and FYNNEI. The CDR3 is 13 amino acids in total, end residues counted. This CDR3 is CASSVIAGGEQYI.

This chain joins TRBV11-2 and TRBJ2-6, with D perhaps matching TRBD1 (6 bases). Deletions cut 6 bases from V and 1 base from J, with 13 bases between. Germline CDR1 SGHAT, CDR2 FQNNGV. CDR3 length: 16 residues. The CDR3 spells CASRPYRVSGANVLTF. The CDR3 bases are TGTGCCAGCAGGCCATACAGGGTTTCTGGGGCCAACGTCCTGACTTTC.

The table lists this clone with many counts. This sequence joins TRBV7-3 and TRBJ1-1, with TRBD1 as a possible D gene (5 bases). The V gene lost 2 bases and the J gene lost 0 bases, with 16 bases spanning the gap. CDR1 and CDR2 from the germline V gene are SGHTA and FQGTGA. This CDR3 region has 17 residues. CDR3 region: CASSLVAEQAVNTEAFF. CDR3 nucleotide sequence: TGTGCCAGCAGCTTAGTAGCCGAACAGGCCGTGAACACTGAAGCTTTCTTT.

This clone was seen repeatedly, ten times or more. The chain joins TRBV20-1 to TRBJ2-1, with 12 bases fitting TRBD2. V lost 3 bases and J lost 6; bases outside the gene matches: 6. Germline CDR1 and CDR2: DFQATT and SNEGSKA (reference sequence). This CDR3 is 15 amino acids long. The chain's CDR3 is CSASRTSGITNEQFF. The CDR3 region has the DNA TGCAGTGCTAGTCGGACTAGCGGGATTACCAATGAGCAGTTCTTC.

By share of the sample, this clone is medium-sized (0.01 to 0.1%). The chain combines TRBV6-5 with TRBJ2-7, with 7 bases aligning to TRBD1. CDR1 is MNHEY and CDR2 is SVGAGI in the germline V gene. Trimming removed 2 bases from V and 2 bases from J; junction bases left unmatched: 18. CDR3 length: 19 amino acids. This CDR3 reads CASSYKSTGVWTPAYEQYF. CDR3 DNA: TGTGCCAGCAGTTACAAGAGTACAGGGGTATGGACTCCCGCCTACGAGCAGTACTTC.

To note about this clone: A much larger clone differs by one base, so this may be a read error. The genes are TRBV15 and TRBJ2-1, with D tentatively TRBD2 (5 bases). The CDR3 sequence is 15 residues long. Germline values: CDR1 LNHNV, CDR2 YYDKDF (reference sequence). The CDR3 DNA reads TGTGCCACCAGCAGCTCGTTAAATGGTCGGGATGAGCGGTTCTTC. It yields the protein CATSSSLNGRDERFF.

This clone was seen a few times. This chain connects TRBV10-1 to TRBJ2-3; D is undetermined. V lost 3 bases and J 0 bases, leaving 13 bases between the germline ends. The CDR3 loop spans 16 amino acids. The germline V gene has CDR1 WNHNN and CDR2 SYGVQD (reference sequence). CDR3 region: CASSDGPNPSTDTQYF. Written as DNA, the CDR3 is TGCGCCAGCAGTGACGGACCGAATCCCAGCACAGATACGCAGTATTTT.

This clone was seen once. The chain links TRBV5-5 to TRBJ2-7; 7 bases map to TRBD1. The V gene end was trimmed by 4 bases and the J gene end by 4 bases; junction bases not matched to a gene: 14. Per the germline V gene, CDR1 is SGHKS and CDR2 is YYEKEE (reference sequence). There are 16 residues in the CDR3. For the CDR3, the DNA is TGTGCCAGCAGCCCAAATGCCCGGACAGGTAGATACGAGCAGTACTTC. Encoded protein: CASSPNARTGRYEQYF. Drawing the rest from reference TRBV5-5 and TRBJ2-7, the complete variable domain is DAGVTQSPTHLIKTRGQQVTLRCSPISGHKSVSWYQQVLGQGPQFIFQYYEKEERGRGNFPDRFSARQFPNYSSELNVNALLLGDSALYLCASSPNARTGRYEQYFGPGTRLTVT.

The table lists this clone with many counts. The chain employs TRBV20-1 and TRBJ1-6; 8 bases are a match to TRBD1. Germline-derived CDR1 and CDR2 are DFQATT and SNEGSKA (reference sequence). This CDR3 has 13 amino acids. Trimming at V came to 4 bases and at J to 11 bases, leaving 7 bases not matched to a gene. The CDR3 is CSATDRETAPLHF. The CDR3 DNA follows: TGCAGTGCTACGGACAGGGAGACCGCACCCCTCCACTTT.

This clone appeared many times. CDR3 sequence (DNA): TGTGCCTGGAGAGCAGGTCGCGAGCAGTACTTC. It translates to CAWRAGREQYF. This chain links TRBV30 with TRBJ2-7; no definite D call. In germline, CDR1 is GTSNPN, CDR2 SVGIG (reference sequence). CDR3 length equals 11 residues. V was shortened by 3 bases and J by 6 bases, with 9 bases between the two germline ends.

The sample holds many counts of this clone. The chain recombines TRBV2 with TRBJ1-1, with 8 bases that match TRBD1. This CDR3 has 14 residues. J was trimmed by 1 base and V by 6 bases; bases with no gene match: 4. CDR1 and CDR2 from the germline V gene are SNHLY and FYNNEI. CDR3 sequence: CASRSGGSNTEAFF. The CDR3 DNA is TGTGCCAGCAGATCAGGGGGCTCGAACACTGAAGCTTTCTTT.

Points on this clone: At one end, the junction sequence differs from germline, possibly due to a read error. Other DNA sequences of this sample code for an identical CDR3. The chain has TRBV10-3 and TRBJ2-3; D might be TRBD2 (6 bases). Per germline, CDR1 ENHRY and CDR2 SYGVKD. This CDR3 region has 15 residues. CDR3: CAISYSGRSTDTQYF. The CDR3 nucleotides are TGTGCAATCAGTTATAGTGGGAGGAGCACAGATACGCAGTATTTT.

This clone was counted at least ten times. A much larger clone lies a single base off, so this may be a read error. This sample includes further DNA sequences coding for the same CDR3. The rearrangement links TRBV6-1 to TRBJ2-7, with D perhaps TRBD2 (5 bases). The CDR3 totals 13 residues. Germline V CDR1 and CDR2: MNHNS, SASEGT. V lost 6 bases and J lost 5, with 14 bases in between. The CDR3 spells CASSRYGVHEQYF. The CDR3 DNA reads TGTGCCAGCAGCCGGTACGGGGTTCACGAGCAGTACTTC.

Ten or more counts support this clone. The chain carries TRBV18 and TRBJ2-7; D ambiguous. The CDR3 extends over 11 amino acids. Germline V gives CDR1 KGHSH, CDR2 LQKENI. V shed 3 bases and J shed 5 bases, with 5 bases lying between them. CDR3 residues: CASSPSHEQYF. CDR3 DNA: TGTGCCAGCTCACCGTCTCACGAGCAGTACTTC.

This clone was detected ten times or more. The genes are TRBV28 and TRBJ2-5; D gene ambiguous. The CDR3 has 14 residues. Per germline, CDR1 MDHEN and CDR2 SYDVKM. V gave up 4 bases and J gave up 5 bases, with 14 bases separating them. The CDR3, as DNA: TGTGCCAGCAGTTCCCTTGTGCAAGAGGAGACCCAGTACTTC. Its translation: CASSSLVQEETQYF.

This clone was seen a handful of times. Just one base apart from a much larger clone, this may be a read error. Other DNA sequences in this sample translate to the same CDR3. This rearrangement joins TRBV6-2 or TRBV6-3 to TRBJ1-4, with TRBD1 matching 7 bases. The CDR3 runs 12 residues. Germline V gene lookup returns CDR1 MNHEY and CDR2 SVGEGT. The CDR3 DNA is TGCGCCAGCAGCAGGGGGAATGAAAAACTGTTTTTT. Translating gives CASSRGNEKLFF.

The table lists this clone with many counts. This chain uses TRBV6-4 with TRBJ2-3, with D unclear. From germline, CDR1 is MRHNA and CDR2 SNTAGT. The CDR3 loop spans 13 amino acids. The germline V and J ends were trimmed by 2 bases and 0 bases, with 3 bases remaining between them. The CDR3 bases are TGTGCCAGCAGTGACGGGAGCACAGATACGCAGTATTTT. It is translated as CASSDGSTDTQYF.

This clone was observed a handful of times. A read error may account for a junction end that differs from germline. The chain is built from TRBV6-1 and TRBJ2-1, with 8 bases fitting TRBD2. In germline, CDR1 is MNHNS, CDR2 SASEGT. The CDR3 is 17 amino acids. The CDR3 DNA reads TGTGCCAGCAGTTTCGGACTAGCTGGTCTATGGGACAATGATCAGTTCTTC. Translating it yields CASSFGLAGLWDNDQFF.

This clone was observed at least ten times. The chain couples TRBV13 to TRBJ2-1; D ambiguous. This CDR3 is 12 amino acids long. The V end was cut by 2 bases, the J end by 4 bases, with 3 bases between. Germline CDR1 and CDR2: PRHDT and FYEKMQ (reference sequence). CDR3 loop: CASSLRYNEQFF. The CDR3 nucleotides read TGTGCCAGCAGCTTACGGTACAATGAGCAGTTCTTC.

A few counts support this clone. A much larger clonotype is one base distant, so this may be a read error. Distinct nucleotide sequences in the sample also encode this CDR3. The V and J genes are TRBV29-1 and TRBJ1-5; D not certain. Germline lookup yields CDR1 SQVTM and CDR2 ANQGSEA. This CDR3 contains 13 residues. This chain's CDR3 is CSVSVGGPQPQHF. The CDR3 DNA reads TGCAGCGTAAGTGTTGGCGGGCCCCAGCCCCAGCATTTC.

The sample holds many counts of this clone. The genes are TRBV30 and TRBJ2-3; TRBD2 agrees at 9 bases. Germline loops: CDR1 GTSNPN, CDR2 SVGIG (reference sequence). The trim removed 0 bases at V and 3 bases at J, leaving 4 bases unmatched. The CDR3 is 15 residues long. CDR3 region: CAWSVAGGVTDTQYF. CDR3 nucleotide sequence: TGTGCCTGGAGTGTTGCGGGAGGGGTAACAGATACGCAGTATTTT. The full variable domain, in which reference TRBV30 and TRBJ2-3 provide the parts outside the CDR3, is SQTIHQWPATLVQPVGSPLSLECTVEGTSNPNLYWYRQAAGRGLQLLFYSVGIGQISSEVPQNLSASRPQDRQFILSSKKLLLSDSGFYLCAWSVAGGVTDTQYFGPGTRLTVL.

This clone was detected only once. The CDR3 bases are TGTGCCAGCTCACCCCAGCCCGGCTTTACCAAAGGGGCTTTCTTT. This gives the protein CASSPQPGFTKGAFF. V gene TRBV7-8 combines with J gene TRBJ1-1; D unresolved. Germline assignment: CDR1 SGHVS and CDR2 FQNEAQ. The V gene lost 8 bases and the J gene lost 11 bases, with 27 bases spanning the gap. The length of the CDR3 is 15 residues. Complete variable domain (other parts from reference TRBV7-8 and TRBJ1-1): GAGVSQSPRYKVAKRGQDVALRCDPISGHVSLFWYQQALGQGPEFLTYFQNEAQLDKSGLPSDRFFAERPEGSVSTLKIQRTQQEDSAVYLCASSPQPGFTKGAFFGQGTRLTVV.